This T cell receptor beta chain was observed in a study of blood T cells in healthy people across ages. The study, taken as a whole, reports: PBMC samples, being unsorted, prevented any conclusive comparison of naive and antigen-experienced cells. In these data, TCR beta diversity tracked strongly with naive T cell percentage.

Note on this clonotype: Its antigen is as yet unknown.

With a J-beta primer mix and a sample-barcoded 5' primer, a second PCR ran about 7 to 11 cycles. Every cDNA molecule bore a tag from a template-switch adaptor containing 12 random nucleotides. TCRdb re-called the 5' RACE reads through MiXCR, storing one row per CDR3 protein. The table shows 600,000 or so distinct CDR3 sequences, with approximately 30% occurring only once. The total RNA that was extracted per sample amounted to at least 5.5 micrograms. CDR1 and CDR2 (germline): GTSNPN, SVGIG (reference sequence). This CDR3 region has 13 residues. V was trimmed by 3 bases and J by 5 bases, leaving 13 bases between them.

This sequence originates from a woman of 80 years or more in good health. The sequenced material came from blood. This chain joins TRBV30 and TRBJ2-5; tentatively, D is TRBD1 or TRBD2 (6 bases each). CDR3 loop: CAWSWGAGETQYF. Written as DNA, the CDR3 is TGTGCCTGGAGCTGGGGGGCTGGGGAGACCCAGTACTTC.